The 23 T cell receptor beta chains reported below all come from one sample, sequenced in a study of cytomegalovirus exposure and HLA in healthy donors. Measured with immunoSEQ multiplex PCR; TCRdb has only the in-frame clones, and not every one. The sample includes some 130,000 clones, about 88% seen only once; the top ten take more than 1%. The sequenced sample consisted of PBMCs. Every receptor here comes from a woman aged 18-29 years in good health and CMV-seronegative.

V is TRBV7-3 and J is TRBJ2-7, with D possibly TRBD2 on 6 matching bases. V lost 3 bases, J lost 6 bases, and 12 bases lay in between. CDR1 and CDR2 (germline): SGHTA, FQGTGA. The CDR3 consists of 13 residues. The CDR3 nucleotides read TGTGCCAGCAGCTTGGGGGGTGTTGGCGAGCAGTACTTC. Translated: CASSLGGVGEQYF. The entire variable domain, with the rest obtained from reference TRBV7-3 and TRBJ2-7, is as follows: GAGVSQTPSNKVTEKGKYVELRCDPISGHTALYWYRQSLGQGPEFLIYFQGTGAADDSGLPNDRFFAVRPEGSVSTLKIQRTERGDSAVYLCASSLGGVGEQYFGPGTRLTVT.

V usage is TRBV11-2 and J usage is TRBJ1-1; maybe TRBD1 (6 bases). This CDR3 spans 15 amino acids. The V end lost 1 base, the J end lost 5 bases, and 14 bases lay between the germline ends. The germline CDR1 and CDR2 sequences are SGHAT and FQNNGV. The CDR3 sequence is CASSLAGQGKTEAFF. The CDR3 bases are TGTGCCAGCAGCTTAGCGGGGCAGGGGAAAACTGAAGCTTTCTTT.

The chain's CDR3 is CASSPHMGGEETQYF. CDR3 nucleotides: TGTGCCAGCAGCCCCCATATGGGGGGGGAGGAGACCCAGTACTTC. V is TRBV7-3 and J is TRBJ2-5; 7 nucleotides align to TRBD2. In germline, CDR1 is SGHTA, CDR2 FQGTGA. The V and J ends lost 5 bases and 5 bases, in that order; junction bases with no gene match: 11. The CDR3 has 15 residues.

The genes are TRBV7-3 and TRBJ2-3; 9 bases align to TRBD2. The CDR3 extends over 15 amino acids. Per germline, CDR1 SGHTA and CDR2 FQGTGA. After removal of 5 bases from V and 3 bases from J, the junction contained 6 bases not matched to a gene. The CDR3 loop reads CASSQRGARTDTQYF. The CDR3 bases are TGTGCCAGCAGCCAGCGGGGGGCCCGAACAGATACGCAGTATTTT.

The chain links TRBV5-1 to TRBJ2-3, with 9 positions matching TRBD2. Germline V lookup: CDR1 SGHRS, CDR2 YFSETQ. The CDR3 sequence is 20 residues long. With V trimmed by 4 bases and J by 4 bases, 22 bases remained unmatched. CDR3 sequence reads: CASSKESVRGGRLWADTQYF. CDR3 DNA: TGCGCCAGCAGCAAAGAGTCCGTGCGGGGGGGCCGATTATGGGCAGATACGCAGTATTTT.

This chain links TRBV18 with TRBJ1-4, with a weak D call TRBD1 (6 bases). Trimming took 6 bases from V and 8 from J, leaving 10 bases between them. CDR3 length equals 12 residues. Per germline, CDR1 KGHSH and CDR2 LQKENI. CDR3 in amino acids: CASSPGTEKLFF. The CDR3 DNA sequence: TGTGCCAGCTCTCCCGGGACAGAAAAACTGTTTTTT.

This chain connects TRBV19 to TRBJ1-1; possibly TRBD1 for D (5 bases). Germline assignment: CDR1 LNHDA and CDR2 SQIVND (reference sequence). The CDR3 is made up of 16 amino acids. With 2 bases removed from V and 4 bases from J, the gap between germline ends came to 17 bases. The CDR3 region is CASSIQGMGGSTEAFF. The CDR3 DNA reads as TGTGCCAGTAGTATACAGGGCATGGGCGGTTCCACTGAAGCTTTCTTT. The complete variable domain, with remaining parts taken from reference TRBV19 and TRBJ1-1, reads DGGITQSPKYLFRKEGQNVTLSCEQNLNHDAMYWYRQDPGQGLRLIYYSQIVNDFQKGDIAEGYSVSREKKESFPLTVTSAQKNPTAFYLCASSIQGMGGSTEAFFGQGTRLTVV.

V gene TRBV2 combines with J gene TRBJ2-5; TRBD2 matches at 13 bases. Germline-derived CDR1 and CDR2 are SNHLY and FYNNEI. The V gene end was trimmed by 7 bases and the J gene end by 5 bases; junction bases not matched to a gene: 7. The CDR3 runs to 15 residues. This CDR3 reads CASNGLAGVQETQYF. The DNA for the CDR3 is TGTGCCAGCAATGGACTAGCGGGGGTCCAGGAGACCCAGTACTTC.

About this clone: A much larger clonotype is one base distant, so this may be a read error. The chain couples TRBV11-2 to TRBJ1-5; no clear D. This CDR3 spans 13 amino acids. Per the germline V gene, CDR1 is SGHAT and CDR2 is FQNNGV. V was shortened by 2 bases and J by 0 bases, with 2 bases between the two germline ends. The CDR3 sequence is CASSLYSNQPQHF. The CDR3 DNA sequence: TGTGCCAGCAGCTTATATAGCAATCAGCCCCAGCATTTT.

This sequence joins TRBV5-6 and TRBJ2-1; D call uncertain. CDR3 size: 12 residues. Germline V gene lookup returns CDR1 SGHDT and CDR2 YYEEEE. V was cut by 2 bases and J by 5 bases, with 5 bases left in between. The chain's CDR3 is CASSFVNNEQFF. The CDR3 bases are TGTGCCAGCAGCTTTGTCAACAATGAGCAGTTCTTC.

The chain couples TRBV25-1 to TRBJ2-7, with 10 bases lining up with TRBD1. The junction had 3 bases not matched to a gene; V was cut back by 3 bases and J by 4 bases. Germline V gene data show CDR1 as MGHDK and CDR2 as SYGVNS. CDR3 length: 14 residues. The CDR3 bases are TGTGCCAGCAGTGAGGGACAGGGGAAGTACGAGCAGTACTTC. This codes for CASSEGQGKYEQYF.

This chain joins TRBV7-6 and TRBJ2-1, with 9 bases that match TRBD2. The germline gives CDR1 SGHVS, CDR2 FNYEAQ. This CDR3 is built from 17 residues. Trimming at V came to 2 bases and at J to 3 bases, leaving 8 bases not matched to a gene. CDR3 sequence: CASSLLASGVYYNEQFF. The CDR3 region has the DNA TGTGCCAGCAGCTTACTGGCTAGCGGGGTGTACTACAATGAGCAGTTCTTC.

V is TRBV6-5 and J is TRBJ2-3; D perhaps matches TRBD1 (6 bases). CDR1 is MNHEY, CDR2 SVGAGI, per germline. The V end lost 6 bases, the J end lost 0 bases, and 13 bases lay between the germline ends. The CDR3 contains 15 residues. CDR3 bases: TGTGCCAGCAGCCCCATGGGGGCTAGCACAGATACGCAGTATTTT. Its translation: CASSPMGASTDTQYF.

This rearrangement joins TRBV7-8 to TRBJ1-5, with a tentative D call TRBD1 (6 bases). Germline V CDR1 and CDR2: SGHVS, FQNEAQ. The CDR3 sequence is 17 residues long. The V end was cut by 1 base, the J end by 5 bases, with 18 bases between. The CDR3 protein is CASSLVGGRGLDQPQHF. CDR3 nucleotides: TGTGCCAGCAGCTTAGTTGGAGGCAGGGGATTAGATCAGCCCCAGCATTTT.

CDR3 protein: CASSALGTPQPLHF. The DNA of the CDR3 is TGTGCCAGCAGTGCCCTAGGGACACCACAACCCCTCCACTTT. The gene calls are TRBV6-1 and TRBJ1-6; tentative D call: TRBD1 (6 bases). The V gene's germline CDR1 is MNHNS and CDR2 SASEGT. V was shortened by 4 bases and J by 12 bases, with 16 bases between the two germline ends. This CDR3 is built from 14 residues.

The chain uses TRBV11-2 and TRBJ2-1; D is possibly TRBD1 (5 bases). CDR1 is SGHAT, CDR2 FQNNGV, per germline. V lost 3 bases to trimming and J lost 6 bases, with 15 bases between them. The CDR3 contains 15 residues. CDR3 DNA sequence: TGTGCCAGCAGCTTGGCCAGGGTAAACTTCAATGAGCAGTTCTTC. Translated, it gives CASSLARVNFNEQFF.

The chain links TRBV9 to TRBJ1-1; D not certain. With 0 bases removed from V and 0 bases from J, the gap between germline ends came to 6 bases. CDR1 and CDR2 from the germline V gene are SGDLS and YYNGEE. This CDR3 region has 14 residues. DNA for the CDR3: TGTGCCAGCAGCGTAGAACAGCTGAACACTGAAGCTTTCTTT. Translation: CASSVEQLNTEAFF.

This clone occurred once. The V gene is TRBV5-1, the J gene TRBJ2-2; D uncertain. Per germline, CDR1 SGHRS and CDR2 YFSETQ. The CDR3 has 15 residues. Trimming cost V 6 bases and J 3 bases, with 15 bases left between them. CDR3 bases: TGCGCCAGCACTTTCTACAGTCTCGACACCGGGGAGCTGTTTTTT. It encodes CASTFYSLDTGELFF.

This clone occurred once. The rearrangement links TRBV5-1 to TRBJ2-3; the D is unclear. V gave up 1 base and J gave up 5 bases, with 8 bases separating them. The CDR3 runs 13 residues. Germline CDR1 is SGHRS and CDR2 is YFSETQ. CDR3 coding DNA: TGCGCCAGCAGCTTGATCGCGCAAGATACGCAGTATTTT. Protein product: CASSLIAQDTQYF.

Only a few counts were recorded for this clone. This chain joins TRBV19 and TRBJ2-2; TRBD1 aligns across 7 bases. The germline V gene encodes CDR1 LNHDA and CDR2 SQIVND (reference sequence). The CDR3 is made up of 14 amino acids. J was trimmed by 2 bases and V by 7 bases; bases with no gene match: 4. This CDR3 is CASTDRANTGELFF. In DNA, the CDR3 is TGTGCCAGTACCGACAGGGCAAACACCGGGGAGCTGTTTTTT.

The V gene is TRBV6-6, the J gene TRBJ1-4; 10 nucleotides match TRBD1. CDR1 and CDR2 from the germline V gene are MNHNY and SVGAGI (reference sequence). The CDR3 has 13 amino acids. The J segment lost 8 bases and the V segment lost 6 bases, leaving 3 bases of the junction unmatched. The CDR3 coding sequence is TGTGCCAGCAGCGACAGGGGGCAGGAAAAACTGTTTTTT. Its protein is CASSDRGQEKLFF.

The chain combines TRBV5-6 with TRBJ2-7, with 9 positions matching TRBD1. V shed 3 bases and J 3 bases; nucleotides not matched to a gene: 4. There are 14 residues in the CDR3. CDR1 is SGHDT and CDR2 is YYEEEE in the germline V gene. In DNA, the CDR3 is TGTGCCAGCAGCTCCACAGGGGGCGTCTACGAGCAGTACTTC. Encoded protein: CASSSTGGVYEQYF.

The chain recombines TRBV5-1 with TRBJ1-1; TRBD1 matches at 7 bases. Germline CDR1 reads SGHRS; CDR2 reads YFSETQ. The CDR3 totals 16 residues. V was clipped by 1 base and J by 1 base; unmatched bases: 7. CDR3 loop: CASSLFAQGENTEAFF. The CDR3 coding sequence is TGCGCCAGCAGCTTGTTCGCGCAGGGGGAGAACACTGAAGCTTTCTTT.